This T cell receptor beta chain was recorded in a study of molecular identifiers for immune sequencing clone quantification. The authors built bulk TCR libraries by previously described methods with listed TCR primers. TCRdb processed the PCR reads anew with MiXCR; each CDR3 protein has one entry. The table lists roughly 300,000 distinct CDR3 sequences, under 25% of them singletons. CDR3 length: 13 residues. V was cut by 4 bases and J by 5 bases, with 12 bases left in between. Looked up from germline, CDR1 is SGHNT and CDR2 is YYREEE (reference sequence). Sorting selected naive CD8 T cells with a CD8+CD4-CCR7+CD45RA+ phenotype. Details on this clonotype: The antigen is not known.

Study-wide results and limits: Effector cells had over 99% of their molecules in clones above 20 RNA copies, while naive cells had under 1%.

What was sequenced was naive CD8+ T cells from blood, with Jurkat cell RNA spiked in. Subset meaning: FACS-sorted CD8+CD4-CCR7+CD45RA+ naive T cells. This TCR was sampled from a human donor in good health. Some libraries in this study had Jurkat cell RNA spiked in. The rearrangement joins TRBV5-4 to TRBJ2-5, with unresolved D. The CDR3 DNA follows: TGTGCCAGCAGCCAACCCGAAGGGGAGACCCAGTACTTC. It codes for CASSQPEGETQYF.